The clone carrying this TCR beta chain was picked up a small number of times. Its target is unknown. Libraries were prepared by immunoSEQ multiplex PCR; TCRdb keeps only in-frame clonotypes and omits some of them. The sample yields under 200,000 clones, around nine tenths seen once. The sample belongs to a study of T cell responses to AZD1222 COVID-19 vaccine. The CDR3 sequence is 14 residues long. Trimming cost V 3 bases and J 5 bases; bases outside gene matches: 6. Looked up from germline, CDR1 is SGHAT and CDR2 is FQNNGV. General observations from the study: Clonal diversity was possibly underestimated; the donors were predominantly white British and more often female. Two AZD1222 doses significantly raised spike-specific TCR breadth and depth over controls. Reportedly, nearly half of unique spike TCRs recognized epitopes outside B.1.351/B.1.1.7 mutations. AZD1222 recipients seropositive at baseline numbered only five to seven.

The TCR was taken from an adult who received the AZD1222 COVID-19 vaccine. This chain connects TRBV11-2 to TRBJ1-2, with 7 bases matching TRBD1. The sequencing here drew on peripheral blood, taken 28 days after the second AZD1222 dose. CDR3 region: CASSFNRGPYGYTF. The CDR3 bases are TGTGCCAGCAGCTTCAATAGGGGGCCGTATGGCTACACCTTC.